Below, 8 T cell receptor beta chains from the same sample are listed, as sequenced in a study of blood T cell repertoires in COVID-19. Assay used: immunoSEQ multiplex PCR; TCRdb lists only in-frame clones, some missing. The data hold 270,000 or so clones, with around 85% observed a single time. Sample: peripheral blood. The receptors derive from a woman aged 25 to 45 with COVID-19, enrolled during active disease.

Turning to this clone: Other nucleotide sequences in the sample specify the same CDR3. V usage is TRBV19 and J usage is TRBJ1-2; tentatively, D is TRBD1 (6 bases). This CDR3 is built from 13 residues. The V gene's germline CDR1 is LNHDA and CDR2 SQIVND (reference sequence). V lost 5 bases and J lost 4, with 11 bases in between. The CDR3 DNA is TGTGCCAGTAGTCTCCAAGGGGGCTATGGCTACACCTTC. Translation gives CASSLQGGYGYTF.

The chain combines TRBV28 with TRBJ1-2; 9 bases match TRBD1. Germline V lookup: CDR1 MDHEN, CDR2 SYDVKM. The CDR3 has 16 amino acids. V shed 5 bases and J 6 bases; nucleotides not matched to a gene: 13. In nucleotides, the CDR3 is TGTGCCAGCAGTCCTTTTCGGGGGACAGGGATGGATGGCTACACCTTC. This encodes CASSPFRGTGMDGYTF.

The rearrangement uses TRBV14 and TRBJ2-1; TRBD2 aligns across 7 bases. J gave up 9 bases and V 7 bases, and 9 bases lay outside the gene matches. This CDR3 spans 13 amino acids. The germline V gene encodes CDR1 SGHDN and CDR2 FVKESK. The CDR3 region is CASTSPRGTEQFF. In nucleotides, the CDR3 is TGTGCCAGCACCTCCCCGCGGGGGACTGAGCAGTTCTTC.

This clone was counted only a few times. The chain is built from TRBV6-2 or TRBV6-3 and TRBJ2-7; 10 bases are shared with TRBD2. The V gene end was trimmed by 4 bases and the J gene end by 3 bases; junction bases not matched to a gene: 15. Germline values: CDR1 MNHEY, CDR2 SVGEGT. CDR3 length: 18 residues. The CDR3 bases are TGTGCCAGCAGTTTCGGCAGATCTAGCGGGGGTGTCTACTACGAGCAGTACTTC. Amino acid sequence: CASSFGRSSGGVYYEQYF.

The chain employs TRBV2 and TRBJ1-1; no clear D gene. V shed 6 bases and J shed 0 bases, with 14 bases lying between them. This CDR3 is 15 amino acids long. Germline loops: CDR1 SNHLY, CDR2 FYNNEI. CDR3 in amino acids: CASSEDSSLNTEAFF. The CDR3 region has the DNA TGTGCCAGCAGCGAGGACTCCTCATTGAACACTGAAGCTTTCTTT.

The chain carries TRBV4-2 and TRBJ2-5, with TRBD2 identical over 10 bases. The CDR3 is 15 amino acids. Trimming took 4 bases from V and 4 from J; bases not matched to a gene: 6. Germline CDR1 is LGHNA and CDR2 is YNFKEQ. The CDR3 reads CASSPLGLALETQYF. CDR3 DNA sequence: TGTGCCAGCAGCCCCCTGGGACTAGCGCTAGAGACCCAGTACTTC.

V usage is TRBV29-1 and J usage is TRBJ2-7; 9 bases map to TRBD1. Germline V gene lookup returns CDR1 SQVTM and CDR2 ANQGSEA. Trimming cost V 1 base and J 7 bases; bases outside gene matches: 8. CDR3 size: 14 residues. The chain's CDR3 is CSVEGRDREREQYF. In DNA, the CDR3 is TGCAGCGTTGAAGGCCGGGACAGGGAACGGGAGCAGTACTTC.

The chain links TRBV5-4 to TRBJ1-2; 7 bases are shared with TRBD1. V lost 4 bases and J lost 5; bases outside the gene matches: 11. The CDR3 extends over 15 amino acids. Per the germline V gene, CDR1 is SGHNT and CDR2 is YYREEE (reference sequence). CDR3 in amino acids: CASSRDSTRLYGYTF. The CDR3 DNA sequence: TGTGCCAGCAGCAGGGACAGTACCCGTCTGTATGGCTACACCTTC.